The 2 T cell receptor beta chains presented below share a single source sample, sequenced in a study of blood T cell repertoires in COVID-19 (dated by TCRdb to 2020 to 2021). The method behind the library was the immunoSEQ multiplex PCR assay. What TCRdb holds here is the immuneACCESS table cut down to in-frame rearrangements. Part of the clones is not present; checked against another copy, under half of the missing clones reflect an unresolved V gene, and the others are unexplained. This sample comprises approximately 350,000 clones, about 90% of them detected only once. Clones ranked in the top ten supply 3% of the sample. Sequencing was performed on PBMCs or T cells enriched from blood (not recorded which). The receptor source for this set is a woman in her 30s who had recovered from COVID-19.

In the case of this clone: Compared with germline, one end of the junction differs, possibly owing to a read error. The chain links TRBV20-1 to TRBJ1-2; 9 bases agree with TRBD1. The germline CDR1 and CDR2 sequences are DFQATT and SNEGSKA (reference sequence). The CDR3 loop spans 11 amino acids. The CDR3 nucleotides are TGCAGTGCTAGAAGAGGGGACAGGGCCGACTTC. Its translation: CSARRGDRADF.

This rearrangement joins TRBV2 to TRBJ2-1, with D maybe TRBD1 (6 bases). Germline V lookup: CDR1 SNHLY, CDR2 FYNNEI. Trimming cost V 9 bases and J 8 bases, with 17 bases left between them. This CDR3 region has 13 residues. This CDR3 reads CARSPVGAHEQFF. CDR3 nucleotide sequence: TGTGCCAGGAGTCCGGTGGGGGCCCATGAGCAGTTCTTC.